One and the same sample provided the 19 T cell receptor beta chains below, sequenced in a study of memory CD4+ T cells and cytomegalovirus serostatus. Some clones are missing from TCRdb's copy, which holds only in-frame ones; the method was immunoSEQ multiplex PCR. The data hold more than 50,000 clones, with under 80% observed a single time. The sort gate was single viable CD3+CD4+CD8-CD45RO+ cells for memory CD4+ T cells. Sequencing was done on a sample of memory CD4+ T cells from blood. All receptors come from an adult in good health and CMV-seronegative.

The chain employs TRBV5-1 and TRBJ1-2; D gene ambiguous. This CDR3 spans 14 amino acids. The germline gives CDR1 SGHRS, CDR2 YFSETQ. Trimming shortened V by 0 bases and J by 3 bases, and 9 bases separated the two germline ends. The CDR3 DNA sequence: TGCGCCAGCAGCTTGGCGGGTTCATACTATGGCTACACCTTC. The encoded protein is CASSLAGSYYGYTF.

This chain joins TRBV4-2 and TRBJ2-5, with 11 bases aligning to TRBD2. The germline gives CDR1 LGHNA, CDR2 YNFKEQ. The CDR3 consists of 17 residues. V was pared by 6 bases and J by 2 bases, with 11 bases of the junction left unmatched. The CDR3 spells CASSPVLAGGQQETQYF. CDR3 coding DNA: TGTGCCAGCAGTCCGGTCCTAGCGGGGGGCCAACAAGAGACCCAGTACTTC.

This chain joins TRBV4-1 and TRBJ2-1; D perhaps matches TRBD1 (6 bases). Germline V gene sequence: CDR1 MGHRA, CDR2 YSYEKL. This CDR3 region has 13 residues. V lost 1 base and J lost 8, with 9 bases in between. The DNA for the CDR3 is TGCGCCAGCAGCCAAGCTGGGACACATGAGCAGTTCTTC. It translates to CASSQAGTHEQFF.

This clone has just a few counts. V gene TRBV28 combines with J gene TRBJ1-3; 7 nucleotides align to TRBD1. This CDR3 is built from 16 residues. CDR1 and CDR2 from the germline V gene are MDHEN and SYDVKM. Germline trimming cut 5 bases from V and 2 bases from J; bases unmatched to any gene: 9. CDR3 residues: CASSEHLGTAGNTIYF. The CDR3 DNA is TGTGCCAGCAGTGAGCACCTCGGGACAGCTGGAAACACCATATATTTT.

This chain uses TRBV7-3 with TRBJ2-1; D remains ambiguous. Trimming took 4 bases from V and 3 from J, leaving 7 bases between them. Looked up from germline, CDR1 is SGHTA and CDR2 is FQGTGA. CDR3 length: 13 amino acids. CDR3 in amino acids: CASSSTYYNEQFF. CDR3 nucleotide sequence: TGTGCCAGCAGCTCCACCTACTACAATGAGCAGTTCTTC.

This chain joins TRBV5-4 and TRBJ2-6; 9 bases line up with TRBD1. Germline-derived CDR1 and CDR2 are SGHNT and YYREEE (reference sequence). The CDR3 extends over 18 amino acids. With 3 bases clipped from V and 2 bases from J, the junction kept 9 bases outside the gene matches. In DNA form, the CDR3 reads TGTGCCAGCAGCTCTTCGGGACAGGGTAGCGCTGGGGCCAACGTCCTGACTTTC. Translation: CASSSSGQGSAGANVLTF.

V gene TRBV19 combines with J gene TRBJ1-1; D not certain. Germline CDR1 reads LNHDA; CDR2 reads SQIVND (reference sequence). V was trimmed by 7 bases and J by 1 base, leaving 7 bases between them. The CDR3 covers 12 residues. The CDR3 is CASIRTNTEAFF. CDR3 nucleotide sequence: TGTGCCAGTATCCGGACGAACACTGAAGCTTTCTTT. Combining the CDR3 with reference TRBV19 and TRBJ1-1 gives the whole variable domain DGGITQSPKYLFRKEGQNVTLSCEQNLNHDAMYWYRQDPGQGLRLIYYSQIVNDFQKGDIAEGYSVSREKKESFPLTVTSAQKNPTAFYLCASIRTNTEAFFGQGTRLTVV.

The chain carries TRBV19 and TRBJ1-1; a possible D gene is TRBD1 (6 bases). The CDR3 loop spans 14 amino acids. CDR1 LNHDA and CDR2 SQIVND come from the germline V gene (reference sequence). V was cut by 5 bases and J by 7 bases, with 17 bases left in between. The CDR3 DNA sequence: TGTGCCAGTAGTGGTCGGGGGGGGGCATTTGAAGCTTTCTTT. This sequence encodes CASSGRGGAFEAFF.

The chain links TRBV5-4 to TRBJ1-6; perhaps TRBD1 as D (6 bases). From germline, CDR1 is SGHNT and CDR2 YYREEE (reference sequence). This CDR3 has 14 residues. V lost 3 bases and J 10 bases, leaving 14 bases between the germline ends. CDR3 bases: TGTGCCAGCAGCTACGACAGGTGGGGATCACCCCTCCACTTT. It encodes CASSYDRWGSPLHF.

This sequence joins TRBV7-8 and TRBJ2-5; D may be TRBD2 (5 bases). The germline V and J ends were trimmed by 1 base and 5 bases, with 11 bases remaining between them. The CDR3 contains 14 residues. Germline CDR1 is SGHVS and CDR2 is FQNEAQ. CDR3 nucleotides: TGTGCCAGCAGCTTAGGAGGGAGTGAGGAGACCCAGTACTTC. Residues: CASSLGGSEETQYF.

The chain couples TRBV5-6 to TRBJ2-3; 13 nucleotides match TRBD2. Germline V gives CDR1 SGHDT, CDR2 YYEEEE. The V segment lost 4 bases and the J segment 4 bases; nucleotides outside the gene matches: 15. The CDR3 extends over 19 amino acids. The DNA of the CDR3 is TGTGCCAGCAGCCCGGGACTAGCGGGGCCGCAGAGGGAGTCAGATACGCAGTATTTT. Its translation is CASSPGLAGPQRESDTQYF.

This CDR3 is CASSQDNRRTNTGELFF. In DNA form, the CDR3 reads TGTGCCAGCAGCCAAGATAATCGGAGAACGAACACCGGGGAGCTGTTTTTT. J is TRBJ2-2 and V is TRBV14; D ambiguous. With 0 bases removed from V and 0 bases from J, the gap between germline ends came to 11 bases. This CDR3 is 17 amino acids long. Germline V lookup: CDR1 SGHDN, CDR2 FVKESK.

This clone was seen a few times. The V and J genes are TRBV5-6 and TRBJ2-5; D is undetermined. This CDR3 is built from 13 residues. Germline V gene lookup returns CDR1 SGHDT and CDR2 YYEEEE. V gave up 1 base and J gave up 4 bases, with 8 bases separating them. CDR3: CASSLRTGETQYF. CDR3 DNA sequence: TGTGCCAGCAGCTTGAGGACCGGAGAGACCCAGTACTTC.

V usage is TRBV5-4 and J usage is TRBJ2-3; 10 bases match TRBD2. With V trimmed by 2 bases and J by 6 bases, 6 bases remained unmatched. Per the germline V gene, CDR1 is SGHNT and CDR2 is YYREEE (reference sequence). The CDR3 has 15 amino acids. The DNA of the CDR3 is TGTGCCAGCAGCTTCCAGCGGGGGGGCCTTGATACGCAGTATTTT. Amino acids: CASSFQRGGLDTQYF. The whole variable domain, filled in from reference TRBV5-4 and TRBJ2-3, reads ETGVTQSPTHLIKTRGQQVTLRCSSQSGHNTVSWYQQALGQGPQFIFQYYREEENGRGNFPPRFSGLQFPNYSSELNVNALELDDSALYLCASSFQRGGLDTQYFGPGTRLTVL.

The V call is TRBV18, the J call TRBJ1-2; no clear D. The CDR3 loop spans 14 amino acids. Trimming removed 3 bases from V and 2 bases from J, with 10 bases in between. Germline V gene sequence: CDR1 KGHSH, CDR2 LQKENI. CDR3 nucleotide sequence: TGTGCCAGCTCACCCCGGGCTGTGAACTATGGCTACACCTTC. Encoded protein: CASSPRAVNYGYTF.

The V call is TRBV29-1, the J call TRBJ1-2; 7 bases map to TRBD1. The CDR3 is 13 residues long. From germline, CDR1 is SQVTM and CDR2 ANQGSEA. The V segment lost 7 bases and the J segment 4 bases; nucleotides outside the gene matches: 9. The CDR3 is CSARTDRAYGYTF. In nucleotides, the CDR3 is TGCAGCGCACGAACCGACAGGGCCTATGGCTACACCTTC.

The rearrangement uses TRBV7-2 and TRBJ2-5; unclear D gene. The V and J ends lost 1 base and 4 bases respectively, with 19 bases between them. Germline values: CDR1 SGHTA, CDR2 FQGNSA. The CDR3 runs to 17 residues. The CDR3 bases are TGTGCCAGCAGCTTAGGATTGGACGGTGCTGGGATAGAGACCCAGTACTTC. It encodes CASSLGLDGAGIETQYF. Filled out from reference TRBV7-2 and TRBJ2-5, the complete variable domain reads GAGVSQSPSNKVTEKGKDVELRCDPISGHTALYWYRQSLGQGLEFLIYFQGNSAPDKSGLPSDRFSAERTGGSVSTLTIQRTQQEDSAVYLCASSLGLDGAGIETQYFGPGTRLLVL.

As regards this clone: Other DNA sequences of this sample code for an identical CDR3. The V call is TRBV9, the J call TRBJ2-1, with D unclear. CDR3 size: 13 residues. The V gene's germline CDR1 is SGDLS and CDR2 YYNGEE. V was pared by 0 bases and J by 6 bases, with 7 bases between. The CDR3 reads CASSVGQSNEQFF. The CDR3 DNA reads as TGTGCCAGCAGCGTAGGACAAAGCAATGAGCAGTTCTTC.

Only a few counts were recorded for this clone. The V and J genes are TRBV19 and TRBJ2-5; TRBD1 matches 7 bases. This CDR3 has 13 amino acids. Germline-derived CDR1 and CDR2 are LNHDA and SQIVND (reference sequence). Trimming cost V 6 bases and J 2 bases; bases outside gene matches: 3. The CDR3 nucleotides are TGTGCCAGTAGAGGGGACAGTCAAGAGACCCAGTACTTC. Its protein product is CASRGDSQETQYF.